This TCR beta chain emerged from a study of blood T cell repertoires in COVID-19. Profiling relied on immunoSEQ multiplex PCR, and the TCRdb table lists in-frame clones only, not all of them. This table has some 86,000 clones, more than 75% appearing once. Trimming removed 7 bases at V and 0 bases at J, with 4 bases between. Germline CDR1 is MNHEY and CDR2 is SVGAGI. This CDR3 is built from 13 residues. Material for sequencing was peripheral blood. The chain combines TRBV6-5 with TRBJ2-6; no firm D call. This clonotype was obtained from a woman in her 70s with acute or convalescent COVID-19. CDR3 sequence (DNA): TGTGCCAGCATCCTCTCTGGGGCCAACGTCCTGACTTTC. Amino acid sequence: CASILSGANVLTF.